This T cell receptor beta chain was documented in a study of T cells in Graves' hyperthyroidism and ophthalmopathy. Findings and caveats of the study: It was a median 6.5 months before onset that the model predicted ophthalmopathy. Most clonotypes expanded in the thyroid (above 0.001) were also present in blood.

V was pared by 7 bases and J by 2 bases, with 8 bases of the junction left unmatched. CDR1 is MDHEN, CDR2 SYDVKM, per germline. The CDR3 consists of 14 residues. The authors deemed Graves' hyperthyroidism stable absent ophthalmopathy progression within 18 months. Out of about 10 ml of fresh peripheral blood came the PBMCs. There were TCR beta CDR3 regions amplified from RNA transcripts. When the TCR CDR3 underwent first-round RT-PCR, the HTBI primer set was used. TCRdb called the multiplex PCR reads again in MiXCR, with one record for every CDR3 protein. The table has 300,000 to 400,000 distinct CDR3 sequences, 18% seen once. This clonotype was found many times. Antigen unknown.

The clonotype originates from a woman between 50 and 59 years old with Graves' hyperthyroidism. What was sequenced was blood. The J gene is TRBJ2-7, the V gene TRBV28, with TRBD1 matching over 7 bases. The CDR3 sequence: CASISGDSAYEQYF. The CDR3 nucleotides read TGTGCCAGCATATCCGGGGACAGCGCCTACGAGCAGTACTTC.